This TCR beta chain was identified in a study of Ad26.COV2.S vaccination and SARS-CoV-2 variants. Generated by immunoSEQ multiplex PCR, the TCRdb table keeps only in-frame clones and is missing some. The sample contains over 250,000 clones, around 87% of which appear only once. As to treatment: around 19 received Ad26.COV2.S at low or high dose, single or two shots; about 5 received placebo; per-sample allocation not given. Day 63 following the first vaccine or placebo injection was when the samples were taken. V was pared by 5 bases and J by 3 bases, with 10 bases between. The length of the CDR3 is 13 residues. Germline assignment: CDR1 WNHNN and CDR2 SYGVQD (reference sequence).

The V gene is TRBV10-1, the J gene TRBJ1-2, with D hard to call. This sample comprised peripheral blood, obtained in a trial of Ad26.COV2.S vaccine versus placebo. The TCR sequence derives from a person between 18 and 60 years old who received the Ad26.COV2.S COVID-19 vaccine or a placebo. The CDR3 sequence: CASSRQDDYGYTF. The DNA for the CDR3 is TGCGCCAGCAGTAGGCAGGATGACTATGGCTACACCTTC.